These T cell receptor beta chains were read from a single sample in a study of T cell changes during pregnancy in multiple sclerosis. Repertoires were generated with immunoSEQ multiplex PCR, while TCRdb's copy carries only in-frame clones and drops some. The data contain about 34,000 clones, around nine tenths of them seen just once; the ten biggest clones take up 4.3%. Here the sequenced sample was CD8+ T cells from peripheral blood mononuclear cells, taken in the second trimester of pregnancy. These receptors were obtained from a female donor with multiple sclerosis, enrolled in a pregnancy study. Each CDR3 is given with its conserved first and last residue. A D gene is named only where the DNA matches it firmly. A clone size is listed for some rows: how often the clone was seen (once, few, many), or a class if it is expanded.

>TRBD1|NA|TRBJ2-7|TRBV19
CASSMDRGNEQYF
TGTGCCAGTAGTATGGACAGGGGGAACGAGCAGTACTTC
>TRBD2|NA|TRBJ2-3|TRBV4-1
CASSQDQREVGTQYF
TGCGCCAGCAGCCAAGATCAGCGGGAGGTTGGTACGCAGTATTTT
>NA|NA|TRBJ1-1|TRBV19
CASSWGRGNTEAFF
TGTGCCAGTAGTTGGGGCCGTGGGAACACTGAAGCTTTCTTT
>TRBD2|NA|TRBJ2-2|TRBV7-9
CASSLGGAGELFF
TGTGCCAGCAGCTTGGGAGGGGCCGGGGAGCTGTTTTTT
>NA|few|TRBJ1-1|TRBV6-6
CASSYPDTEAFF
TGTGCCAGCAGTTACCCCGACACTGAAGCTTTCTTT
>NA|NA|TRBJ2-5|TRBV5-4
CASSPGRGPYQETQYF
TGTGCCAGCAGCCCCGGGAGGGGGCCATACCAAGAGACCCAGTACTTC
>NA|NA|TRBJ1-1|TRBV28
CASSKRTDGNTEAFF
TGTGCCAGCAGTAAGCGGACGGATGGAAACACTGAAGCTTTCTTT
>NA|NA|TRBJ2-2|TRBV19
CANEALGANTGELFF
TGTGCGAACGAAGCTCTAGGGGCTAACACCGGGGAGCTGTTTTTT
>NA|NA|TRBJ1-3|TRBV7-2
CASSPSGAGLKGNTIYF
TGTGCCAGCAGCCCTAGCGGCGCGGGTTTGAAAGGAAACACCATATATTTT
>TRBD2|NA|TRBJ2-7|TRBV6-1
CASSVGLALTYEQYF
TGTGCCAGCAGCGTTGGACTAGCGTTGACCTACGAGCAGTACTTC
>NA|NA|TRBJ2-7|TRBV28
CASNDGGYEQYF
TGTGCCAGCAACGACGGGGGATACGAGCAGTACTTC
>NA|NA|TRBJ2-5|TRBV4-1
CASSRTGSGETQYF
TGCGCCAGCAGCCGAACAGGGTCCGGAGAGACCCAGTACTTC
>NA|NA|TRBJ2-1|TRBV6-6
CASSSGSSYNEQFF
TGTGCCAGCAGTAGCGGAAGCTCCTACAATGAGCAGTTCTTC
>NA|NA|TRBJ2-7|TRBV10-3
CAISEVPGNYEQYF
TGTGCCATCAGTGAGGTTCCCGGGAACTACGAGCAGTACTTC
>NA|NA|TRBJ2-2|TRBV7-7
CASSLGGGQLSNTGELFF
TGTGCTAGCAGCTTAGGAGGGGGACAGCTCTCGAACACCGGGGAGCTGTTTTTT
>NA|NA|TRBJ2-6|TRBV6-4
CASSERYEANVLTF
TGTGCCAGCAGTGAGAGGTACGAGGCCAACGTCCTGACTTTC
>TRBD1|NA|TRBJ2-1|TRBV28
CASSSTGGLLNEQFF
TGTGCCAGCAGTTCGACAGGGGGCCTTTTGAATGAGCAGTTCTTC
>NA|NA|TRBJ2-7|TRBV27
CASSLAGATYEQYF
TGTGCCAGCAGTTTGGCGGGGGCCACCTACGAGCAGTACTTC
>NA|NA|TRBJ2-5|TRBV7-2
CASSLEQQETQYF
TGTGCCAGCAGCTTAGAACAGCAAGAGACCCAGTACTTC
>TRBD1|once|TRBJ1-1|TRBV9
CASSPLGGTNTEAFF
TGTGCCAGCAGCCCCTTAGGGGGCACCAACACTGAAGCTTTCTTT
>NA|NA|TRBJ2-5|TRBV10-2
CASSDGRYLQETQYF
TGCGCCAGCAGTGACGGGAGATACCTCCAAGAGACCCAGTACTTC
>TRBD2|NA|TRBJ2-4|TRBV4-1
CASSQGPGLAMNIQYF
TGCGCCAGCAGCCAAGGCCCGGGACTAGCGATGAACATTCAGTACTTC
>TRBD2|NA|TRBJ2-7|TRBV4-1
CASSQDIAGGNYEQYF
TGCGCCAGCAGCCAAGATATAGCGGGAGGGAACTACGAGCAGTACTTC
>NA|once|TRBJ2-1|TRBV6-4
CASSVGRGAADEQFF
TGTGCCAGCAGTGTCGGACGGGGGGCGGCTGATGAGCAGTTCTTC
>NA|NA|TRBJ1-1|TRBV2
CASSEGAGWSTEAFF
TGTGCCAGCAGTGAAGGGGCGGGGTGGAGCACTGAAGCTTTCTTT
>NA|NA|TRBJ2-1|TRBV5-1
CASSFYTSYNEQFF
TGCGCCAGCAGCTTTTACACTAGTTACAATGAGCAGTTCTTC
>TRBD2|NA|TRBJ2-1|TRBV18
CASSPATSGSGNEQFF
TGTGCCAGCTCACCTGCCACTAGCGGGAGTGGCAATGAGCAGTTCTTC
>TRBD1|NA|TRBJ1-2|TRBV5-1
CASSAWTGLSGYTF
TGCGCCAGCAGCGCCTGGACAGGCTTAAGTGGCTACACCTTC
>TRBD1|NA|TRBJ1-1|TRBV6-5
CASSYPRQGTTEAFF
TGTGCCAGCAGTTACCCCCGACAGGGAACCACTGAAGCTTTCTTT
>NA|NA|TRBJ2-5|TRBV25-1
CASSELAGYQETQYF
TGTGCCAGCAGTGAATTAGCAGGGTACCAAGAGACCCAGTACTTC
>TRBD2|NA|TRBJ2-7|TRBV6-6
CASSLQASGSSYEQYF
TGTGCCAGCAGTCTCCAAGCTAGCGGGAGCTCCTACGAGCAGTACTTC
>TRBD1|few|TRBJ1-5|TRBV27
CASSGTEGQPQHF
TGTGCCAGCAGTGGGACAGAAGGGCAGCCCCAGCATTTT
>NA|NA|TRBJ1-5|TRBV27
CASSPVSSNQPQHF
TGTGCCAGCAGTCCTGTGAGTAGCAATCAGCCCCAGCATTTT
>NA|NA|TRBJ1-2|TRBV2
CASGKGGREGNYGYTF
TGTGCCAGCGGGAAGGGGGGGCGGGAAGGGAACTATGGCTACACCTTC
>NA|NA|TRBJ2-5|TRBV27
CASSSTSPMETQYF
TGTGCCAGCAGTTCTACTAGCCCCATGGAGACCCAGTACTTC
>NA|NA|TRBJ2-3|TRBV6-6
CASSRGTVKSTDTQYF
TGTGCCAGCAGCCGCGGGACAGTCAAAAGCACAGATACGCAGTATTTT
>NA|NA|TRBJ2-5|TRBV2
CASSEALQKITETQYF
TGTGCCAGCAGTGAAGCCTTACAGAAAATTACAGAGACCCAGTACTTC
>NA|NA|TRBJ2-2|TRBV6-6
CASSPGTFNTGELFF
TGTGCCAGCAGTCCCGGGACTTTCAACACCGGGGAGCTGTTTTTT
>TRBD1|NA|TRBJ1-4|TRBV7-9
CASSRQGARTFEKLFF
TGTGCCAGCAGCCGGCAGGGGGCCCGGACGTTCGAAAAACTGTTTTTT
>NA|NA|TRBJ2-2|TRBV27
CASSSPTTSIANTGELFF
TGTGCCAGCAGTAGCCCAACTACTAGCATAGCGAACACCGGGGAGCTGTTTTTT
>TRBD2|few|TRBJ2-4|TRBV6-4
CASSSTSGGTGNIQYF
TGTGCCAGCAGCTCGACTAGCGGGGGCACGGGAAACATTCAGTACTTC
>TRBD2|NA|TRBJ2-3|TRBV11-3
CASSLEVGGPPDTQYF
TGTGCCAGCAGCTTAGAAGTGGGAGGGCCCCCAGATACGCAGTATTTT
>TRBD2|once|TRBJ2-7|TRBV27
CASSLSSPYGGYEQYF
TGTGCCAGCAGTTTATCGAGTCCCTACGGGGGGTACGAGCAGTACTTC
>TRBD1|NA|TRBJ2-1|TRBV13
CASSLAITGANEQFF
TGTGCCAGCAGCTTAGCCATTACAGGGGCCAATGAGCAGTTCTTC
>NA|NA|TRBJ2-7|TRBV9
CASGRAHYEQYF
TGTGCCAGCGGGAGAGCCCACTACGAGCAGTACTTC
>TRBD2|NA|TRBJ2-2|TRBV19
CASSGLAGGPHTGELFF
TGTGCCAGTAGTGGTCTAGCGGGAGGGCCACACACCGGGGAGCTGTTTTTT